This record looks at one TCR beta chain sequence and its context. Its target is not known. TCRdb's table, derived via immunoSEQ multiplex PCR, lists solely in-frame clones and lacks some. The sample has millions of clones, about 95% seen once. The source of the sample is a study of shared clonotypes between healthy human individuals. Study context: Each donor had three CD4 naive, three CD4 memory, two CD8 naive and one CD8 memory plate.

Trimming took 4 bases from V and 4 from J, leaving 11 bases between them. CDR1 SGHNT and CDR2 YYREEE come from the germline V gene (reference sequence). This CDR3 comprises 13 residues. Overall study results and limits: It was the non-shared clonotypes that had lower generation probabilities than clonotypes shared by all four donors. As a rule, naive subsets had a larger estimated richness than memory subsets.

In the naive CD8 group, cells lacked CD45RO and were positively selected for CCR7, so terminally differentiated effector memory CD45RA+ cells were left out. The chain uses TRBV5-4 and TRBJ2-5; D is perhaps TRBD1 (6 bases). This clonotype was sampled from a man aged 18 to 30 in good health. What was sequenced was naive CD8+ T cells sorted from blood. CDR3 amino acids: CASSTKGGETQYF. In DNA form, the CDR3 reads TGTGCCAGCAGCACTAAAGGGGGAGAGACCCAGTACTTC.